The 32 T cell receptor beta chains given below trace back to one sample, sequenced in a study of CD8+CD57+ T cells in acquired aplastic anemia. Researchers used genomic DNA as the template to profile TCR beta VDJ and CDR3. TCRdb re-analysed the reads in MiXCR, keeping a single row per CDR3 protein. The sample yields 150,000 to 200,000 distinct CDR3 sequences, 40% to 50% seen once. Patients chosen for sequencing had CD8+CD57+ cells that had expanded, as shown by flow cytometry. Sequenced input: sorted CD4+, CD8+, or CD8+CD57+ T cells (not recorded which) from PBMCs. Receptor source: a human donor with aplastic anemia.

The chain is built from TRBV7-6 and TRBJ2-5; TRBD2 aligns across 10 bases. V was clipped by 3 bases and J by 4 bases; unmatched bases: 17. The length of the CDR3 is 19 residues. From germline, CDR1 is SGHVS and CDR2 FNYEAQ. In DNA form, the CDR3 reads TGTGCCAGCAGCTTCCATCCCCTTGGGCTAGCGGGGGAAGGAGAGACCCAGTACTTC. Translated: CASSFHPLGLAGEGETQYF. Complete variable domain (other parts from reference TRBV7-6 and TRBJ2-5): GAGVSQSPRYKVTKRGQDVALRCDPISGHVSLYWYRQALGQGPEFLTYFNYEAQQDKSGLPNDRFSAERPEGSISTLTIQRTEQRDSAMYRCASSFHPLGLAGEGETQYFGPGTRLLVL.

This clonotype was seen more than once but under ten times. The CDR3 protein is CASSQGPNSGRNNEQFF. DNA of the CDR3: TGTGCCAGCAGCCAGGGCCCGAATAGCGGGCGAAACAATGAGCAGTTCTTC. V usage is TRBV3-1 and J usage is TRBJ2-1; 7 positions agree with TRBD2. The germline CDR1 and CDR2 sequences are LGHDT and YNNKEL (reference sequence). J was trimmed by 5 bases and V by 3 bases; bases with no gene match: 13. The CDR3 is 17 amino acids.

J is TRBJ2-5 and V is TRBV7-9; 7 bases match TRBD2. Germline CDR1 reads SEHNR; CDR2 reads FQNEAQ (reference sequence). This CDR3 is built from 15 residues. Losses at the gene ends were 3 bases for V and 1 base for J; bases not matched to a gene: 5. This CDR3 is CASSLGRGSQETQYF. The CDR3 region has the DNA TGTGCCAGCAGCTTGGGGCGGGGGAGCCAAGAGACCCAGTACTTC.

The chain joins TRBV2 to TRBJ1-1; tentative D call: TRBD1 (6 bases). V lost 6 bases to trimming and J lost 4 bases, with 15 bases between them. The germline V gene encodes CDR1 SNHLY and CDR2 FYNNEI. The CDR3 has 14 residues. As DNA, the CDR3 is TGTGCCAGCAGGGAGGACAGCGGGGGCACTGAAGCTTTCTTT. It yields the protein CASREDSGGTEAFF. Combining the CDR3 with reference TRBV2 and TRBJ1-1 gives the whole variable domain EPEVTQTPSHQVTQMGQEVILRCVPISNHLYFYWYRQILGQKVEFLVSFYNNEISEKSEIFDDQFSVERPDGSNFTLKIRSTKLEDSAMYFCASREDSGGTEAFFGQGTRLTVV.

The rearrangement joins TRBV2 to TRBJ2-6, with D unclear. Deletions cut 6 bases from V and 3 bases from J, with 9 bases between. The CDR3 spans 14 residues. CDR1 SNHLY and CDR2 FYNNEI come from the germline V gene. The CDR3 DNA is TGTGCCAGCAGGGTTTATGGTGGGGCCAACGTCCTGACTTTC. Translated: CASRVYGGANVLTF.

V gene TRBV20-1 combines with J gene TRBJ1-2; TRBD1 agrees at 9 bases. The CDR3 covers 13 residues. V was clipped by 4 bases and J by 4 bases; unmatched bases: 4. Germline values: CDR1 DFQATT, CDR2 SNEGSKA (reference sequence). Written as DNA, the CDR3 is TGCAGTGCTACGGGACAGGGATCCTATGGCTACACCTTC. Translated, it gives CSATGQGSYGYTF.

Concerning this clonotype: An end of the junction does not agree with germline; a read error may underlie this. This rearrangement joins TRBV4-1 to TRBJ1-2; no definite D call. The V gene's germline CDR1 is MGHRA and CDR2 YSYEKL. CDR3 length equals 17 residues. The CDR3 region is CASSPRASDERFYGYAF. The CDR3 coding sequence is TGCGCCAGCAGCCCCCGCGCTTCGGACGAACGATTCTATGGCTACGCCTTC.

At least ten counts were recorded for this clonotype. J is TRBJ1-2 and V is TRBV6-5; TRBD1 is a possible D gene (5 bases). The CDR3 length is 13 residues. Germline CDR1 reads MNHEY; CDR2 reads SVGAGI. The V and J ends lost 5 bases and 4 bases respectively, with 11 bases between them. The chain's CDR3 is CASSPVGLYGYTF. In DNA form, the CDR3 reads TGTGCCAGCAGTCCTGTGGGGCTCTATGGCTACACCTTC.

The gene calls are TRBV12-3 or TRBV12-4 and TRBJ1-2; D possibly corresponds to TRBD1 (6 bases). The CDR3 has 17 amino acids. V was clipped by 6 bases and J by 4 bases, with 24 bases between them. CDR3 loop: CASSKTPGGGLGYGYTF. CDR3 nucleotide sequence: TGTGCCAGCAGCAAAACCCCTGGGGGGGGGCTTGGCTATGGCTACACCTTC.

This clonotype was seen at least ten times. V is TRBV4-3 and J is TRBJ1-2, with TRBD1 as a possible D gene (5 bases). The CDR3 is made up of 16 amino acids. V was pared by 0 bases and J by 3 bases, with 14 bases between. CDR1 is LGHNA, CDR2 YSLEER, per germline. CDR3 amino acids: CASSQEFARADYGYTF. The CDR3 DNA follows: TGCGCCAGCAGCCAAGAATTTGCCAGGGCGGACTATGGCTACACCTTC.

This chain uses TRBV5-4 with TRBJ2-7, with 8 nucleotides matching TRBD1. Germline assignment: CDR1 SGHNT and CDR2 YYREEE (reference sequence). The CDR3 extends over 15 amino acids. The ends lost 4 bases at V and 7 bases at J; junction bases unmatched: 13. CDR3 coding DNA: TGTGCCAGCAGCATGCCAGGGACAGGTAGCCCGGAGCAGTACTTC. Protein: CASSMPGTGSPEQYF. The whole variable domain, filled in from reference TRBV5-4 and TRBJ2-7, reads ETGVTQSPTHLIKTRGQQVTLRCSSQSGHNTVSWYQQALGQGPQFIFQYYREEENGRGNFPPRFSGLQFPNYSSELNVNALELDDSALYLCASSMPGTGSPEQYFGPGTRLTVT.

The CDR3 loop reads CSVAGTDVDYEQYF. The CDR3 DNA sequence: TGCAGCGTCGCCGGGACAGATGTAGACTACGAGCAGTACTTC. The chain links TRBV29-1 to TRBJ2-7; TRBD1 agrees at 7 bases. The V gene's germline CDR1 is SQVTM and CDR2 ANQGSEA. The CDR3 is made up of 14 amino acids. V was pared by 6 bases and J by 3 bases, with 11 bases of the junction left unmatched.

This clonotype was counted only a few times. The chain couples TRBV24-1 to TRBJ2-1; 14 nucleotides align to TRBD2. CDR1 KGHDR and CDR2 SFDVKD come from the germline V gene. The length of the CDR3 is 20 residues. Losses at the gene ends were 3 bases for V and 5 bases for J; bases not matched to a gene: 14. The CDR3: CATSDRPGPGTSGRHNEQFF. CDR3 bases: TGTGCCACCAGTGATCGCCCCGGTCCCGGGACTAGCGGGAGACACAATGAGCAGTTCTTC.

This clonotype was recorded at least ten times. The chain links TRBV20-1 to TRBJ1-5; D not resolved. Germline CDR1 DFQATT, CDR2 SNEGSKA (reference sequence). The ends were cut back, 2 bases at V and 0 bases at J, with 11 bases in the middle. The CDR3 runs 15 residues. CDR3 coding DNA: TGCAGTGCTAGATTGGGTGTCGGTAGCAATCAGCCCCAGCATTTT. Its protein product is CSARLGVGSNQPQHF.

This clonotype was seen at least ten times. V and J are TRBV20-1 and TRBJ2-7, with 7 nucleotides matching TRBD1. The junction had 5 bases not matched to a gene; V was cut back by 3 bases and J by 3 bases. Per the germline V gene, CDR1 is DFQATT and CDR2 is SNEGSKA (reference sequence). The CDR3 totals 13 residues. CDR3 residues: CSARGTVSYEQYF. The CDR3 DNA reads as TGCAGTGCTAGGGGGACAGTTAGCTACGAGCAGTACTTC.

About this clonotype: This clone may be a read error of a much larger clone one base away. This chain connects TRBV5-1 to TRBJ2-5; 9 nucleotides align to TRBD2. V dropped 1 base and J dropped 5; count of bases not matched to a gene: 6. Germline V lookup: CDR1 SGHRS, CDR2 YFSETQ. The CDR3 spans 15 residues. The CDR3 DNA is TGCGCCAGCAGCTTGTACGGACTAGCGCCGGAGACCCAGTACTTC. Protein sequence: CASSLYGLAPETQYF.

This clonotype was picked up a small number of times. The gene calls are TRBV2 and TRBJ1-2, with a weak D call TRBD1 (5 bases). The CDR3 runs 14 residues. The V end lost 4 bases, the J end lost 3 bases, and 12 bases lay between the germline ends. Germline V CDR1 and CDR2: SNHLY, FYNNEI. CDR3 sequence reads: CASSGGRGDYGYTF. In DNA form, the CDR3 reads TGTGCCAGCAGTGGGGGGAGAGGTGACTATGGCTACACCTTC. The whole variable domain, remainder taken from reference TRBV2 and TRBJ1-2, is EPEVTQTPSHQVTQMGQEVILRCVPISNHLYFYWYRQILGQKVEFLVSFYNNEISEKSEIFDDQFSVERPDGSNFTLKIRSTKLEDSAMYFCASSGGRGDYGYTFGSGTRLTVV.

CDR3 in DNA: TGTGCCAGCAGCTTGGGACAGGTCAACTCCTATAATTCACCCCTCCACTTT. It codes for CASSLGQVNSYNSPLHF. This chain joins TRBV7-3 and TRBJ1-6, with TRBD1 matching over 8 bases. V lost 3 bases and J lost 0; bases outside the gene matches: 4. The CDR3 extends over 17 amino acids. Germline CDR1 SGHTA, CDR2 FQGTGA.

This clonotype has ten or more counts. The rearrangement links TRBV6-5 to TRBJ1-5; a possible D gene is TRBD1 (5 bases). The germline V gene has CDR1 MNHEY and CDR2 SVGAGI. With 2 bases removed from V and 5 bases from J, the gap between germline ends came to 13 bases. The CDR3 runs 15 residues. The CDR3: CASSYGAPRYQPQHF. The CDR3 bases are TGTGCCAGCAGTTACGGGGCACCACGGTATCAGCCCCAGCATTTT.

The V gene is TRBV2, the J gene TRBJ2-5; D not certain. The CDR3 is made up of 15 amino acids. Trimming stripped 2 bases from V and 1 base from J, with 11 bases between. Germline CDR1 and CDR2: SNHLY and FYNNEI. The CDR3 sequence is CASSENGQSQETQYF. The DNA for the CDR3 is TGTGCCAGCAGTGAAAATGGGCAGTCCCAAGAGACCCAGTACTTC. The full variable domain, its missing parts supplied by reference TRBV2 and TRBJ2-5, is EPEVTQTPSHQVTQMGQEVILRCVPISNHLYFYWYRQILGQKVEFLVSFYNNEISEKSEIFDDQFSVERPDGSNFTLKIRSTKLEDSAMYFCASSENGQSQETQYFGPGTRLLVL.

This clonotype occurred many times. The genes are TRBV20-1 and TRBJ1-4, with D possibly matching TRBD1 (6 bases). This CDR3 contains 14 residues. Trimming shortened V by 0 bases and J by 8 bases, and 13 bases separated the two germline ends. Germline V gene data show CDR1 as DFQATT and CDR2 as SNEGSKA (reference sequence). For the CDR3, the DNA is TGCAGTGCTAGAGATTTAGGGGGGGAGGAAAAACTGTTTTTT. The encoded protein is CSARDLGGEEKLFF.

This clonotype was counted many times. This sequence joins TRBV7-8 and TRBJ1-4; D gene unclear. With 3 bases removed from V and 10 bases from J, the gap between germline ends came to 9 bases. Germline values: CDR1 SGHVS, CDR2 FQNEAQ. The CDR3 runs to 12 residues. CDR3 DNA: TGTGCCAGCAGCTTGACCGTGGGAAAACTGTTTTTT. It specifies CASSLTVGKLFF.

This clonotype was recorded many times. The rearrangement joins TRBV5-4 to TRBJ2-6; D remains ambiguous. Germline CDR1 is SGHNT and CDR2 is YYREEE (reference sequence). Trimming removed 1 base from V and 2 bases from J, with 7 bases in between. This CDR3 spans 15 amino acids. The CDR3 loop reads CASSLPGTGANVLTF. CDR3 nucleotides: TGTGCCAGCAGCTTGCCGGGCACTGGGGCCAACGTCCTGACTTTC.

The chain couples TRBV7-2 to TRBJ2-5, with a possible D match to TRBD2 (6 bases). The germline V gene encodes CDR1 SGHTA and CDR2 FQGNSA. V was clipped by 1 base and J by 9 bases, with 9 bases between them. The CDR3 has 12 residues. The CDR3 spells CASSLDGGPQYF. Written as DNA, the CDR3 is TGTGCCAGCAGCTTAGATGGAGGGCCCCAGTACTTC.

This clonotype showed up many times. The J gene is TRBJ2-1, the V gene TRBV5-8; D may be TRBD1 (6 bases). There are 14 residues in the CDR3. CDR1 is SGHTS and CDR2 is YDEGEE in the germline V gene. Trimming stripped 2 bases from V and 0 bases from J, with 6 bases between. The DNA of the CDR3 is TGTGCCAGCAGCTTAGGGGGCTCCTACAATGAGCAGTTCTTC. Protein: CASSLGGSYNEQFF. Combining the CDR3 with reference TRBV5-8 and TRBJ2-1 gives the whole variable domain EAGVTQSPTHLIKTRGQQATLRCSPISGHTSVYWYQQALGLGLQFLLWYDEGEERNRGNFPPRFSGRQFPNYSSELNVNALELEDSALYLCASSLGGSYNEQFFGPGTRLTVL.

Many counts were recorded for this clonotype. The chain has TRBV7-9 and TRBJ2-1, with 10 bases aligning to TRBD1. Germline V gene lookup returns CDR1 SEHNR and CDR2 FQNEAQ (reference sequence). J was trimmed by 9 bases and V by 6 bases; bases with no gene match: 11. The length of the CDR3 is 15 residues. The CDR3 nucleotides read TGTGCCAGCAGGAAGGGGACAGGGGATTTTAGTGAGCAGTTCTTC. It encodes CASRKGTGDFSEQFF.

CDR3 sequence: CATTAGTSNEQFF. CDR3 coding DNA: TGTGCCACCACAGCAGGGACATCAAATGAGCAGTTCTTC. J is TRBJ2-1 and V is TRBV10-3; possibly TRBD1 for D (6 bases). Germline values: CDR1 ENHRY, CDR2 SYGVKD. The length of the CDR3 is 13 residues. V was cut by 10 bases and J by 7 bases, with 17 bases left in between.

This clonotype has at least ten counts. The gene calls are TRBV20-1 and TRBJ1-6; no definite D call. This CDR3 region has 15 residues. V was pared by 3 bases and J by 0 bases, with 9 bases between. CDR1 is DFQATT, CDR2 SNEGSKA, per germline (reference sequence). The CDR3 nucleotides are TGCAGTGCTAGCGGGGTGAGCTCCTATAATTCACCCCTCCACTTT. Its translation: CSASGVSSYNSPLHF.

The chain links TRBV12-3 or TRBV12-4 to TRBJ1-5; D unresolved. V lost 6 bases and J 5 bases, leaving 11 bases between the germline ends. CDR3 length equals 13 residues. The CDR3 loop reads CASSLGKDQPQHF. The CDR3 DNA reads TGTGCCAGCAGCCTAGGTAAGGATCAGCCCCAGCATTTT.

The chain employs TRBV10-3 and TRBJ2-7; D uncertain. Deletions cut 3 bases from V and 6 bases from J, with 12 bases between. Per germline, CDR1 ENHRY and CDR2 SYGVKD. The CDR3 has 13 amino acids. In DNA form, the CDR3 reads TGTGCCATCAGTGACCACGCTTGGGGCGAGCAGTACTTC. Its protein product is CAISDHAWGEQYF.

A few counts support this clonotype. For the CDR3, the DNA is TGTGCCAGCAGCCAAGATTCGGGGCCGAGCAATCAGCCCCAGCATTTT. Translating it yields CASSQDSGPSNQPQHF. This chain links TRBV3-1 with TRBJ1-5; D is perhaps TRBD1 (5 bases). The CDR3 consists of 16 residues. Germline values: CDR1 LGHDT, CDR2 YNNKEL (reference sequence). The V end was cut by 0 bases, the J end by 1 base, with 10 bases between.

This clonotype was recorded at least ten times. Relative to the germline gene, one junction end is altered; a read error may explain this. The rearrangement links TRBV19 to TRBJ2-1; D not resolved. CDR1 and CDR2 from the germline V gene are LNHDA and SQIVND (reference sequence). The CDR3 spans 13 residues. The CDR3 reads CASSRDSYNEQFF. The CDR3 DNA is TGCGCCAGCAGCCGTGATAGCTACAATGAGCAGTTCTTC.